The rows below give T cell receptor beta chains drawn from one sample of a study of technical replicates of blood from a handful of donors. The table came from immunoSEQ multiplex PCR; TCRdb's copy has only in-frame clones and leaves some out. The sample lists about 80,000 clones; 90% to 95% were seen once. Sequenced: T cells isolated from PBMCs. These receptors all stem from a human donor in good health. Each CDR3 is given with its conserved first and last residue. A D gene is named only where the DNA matches it firmly. Clone size is given for some rows only: seen once, a few or many times, or a class if the clone is expanded.

j_call v_call clone_size d_call cdr3_nt cdr3_aa
TRBJ2-1 TRBV7-2 . TRBD2 TGTGCCAGCAGCTTGCTAGCGGGCTCCTACAATGAGCAGTTCTTC CASSLLAGSYNEQFF
TRBJ2-7 TRBV19 . . TGTGCCAGTAGTATCTTCGGCGGAAACTACGAGCAGTACTTC CASSIFGGNYEQYF
TRBJ1-3 TRBV19 . . TGTGCCAGTAGTGCCCAGGGGACGAGAAACACCATATATTTT CASSAQGTRNTIYF
TRBJ2-7 TRBV30 once . TGTGCCTGGAGTATCGGAGGGATCAGCTCCTACGAGCAGTACTTC CAWSIGGISSYEQYF
TRBJ1-2 TRBV6-6 . TRBD1 TGTGCCAGCTCTCATCAGGGGGAGGCCTATGGCTACACCTTC CASSHQGEAYGYTF
TRBJ2-7 TRBV4-2 . TRBD2 TGTGCCAGCAGCCGTTCGGAGCGGGAGGGCTACGAGCAGTACTTC CASSRSEREGYEQYF
TRBJ1-5 TRBV30 . . TGTGCCTACCAGCGGGGGGTTGGTCAGCCCCAGCATTTT CAYQRGVGQPQHF
TRBJ2-1 TRBV7-2 . . TGTGCCAGCAGACTTGGACAGTACAATGAGCAGTTCTTC CASRLGQYNEQFF
TRBJ2-3 TRBV5-1 . . TGCGCCAGCAGCTTGGTTGTAGCGGAATCCACAGATACGCAGTATTTT CASSLVVAESTDTQYF
TRBJ2-1 TRBV6-1 . . TGTGCCAGCAGTAGAGCGGTTATCAATGAGCAGTTCTTC CASSRAVINEQFF
TRBJ1-1 TRBV27 . . TGTGCCAGCCCTATGAAACGGGGGGTCGAGACTGAAGCTTTCTTT CASPMKRGVETEAFF
TRBJ1-5 TRBV6-5 . . TGTGCCAGCAGTCCCGGGGGATTCAATCAGCCCCAGCATTTT CASSPGGFNQPQHF
TRBJ2-7 TRBV5-4 . . TGTGCCAGCAGCCGAGACATACCCTACGAGCAGTACTTC CASSRDIPYEQYF
TRBJ2-7 TRBV7-2 . . TGTGCCAGCAGCTTAATAGGGGGTATTAATTACGAGCAGTACTTC CASSLIGGINYEQYF
TRBJ2-1 TRBV27 . TRBD2 TGTGCCAGCAGCGGCCGGGAGGGAGGGTACAATGAGCAGTTCTTC CASSGREGGYNEQFF
TRBJ2-1 TRBV29-1 . . TGCAGCGTCGGGACTCCAGAGCAGTTCTTC CSVGTPEQFF
TRBJ1-1 TRBV19 . . TGTGCCAGTAGAAATCCCCCAGGGGTAGTCACTGAAGCTTTCTTT CASRNPPGVVTEAFF
TRBJ2-1 TRBV30 . TRBD2 TGTGCCTGGAGTCCTAGCGGCAATGAGCAGTTCTTC CAWSPSGNEQFF
TRBJ1-1 TRBV28 . . TGTGCCAGCAGTACAGGGTTCATGAACACTGAAGCTTTCTTT CASSTGFMNTEAFF
TRBJ2-3 TRBV27 . TRBD1 TGTGCCAGCAGTTGGACAGGGTCCGGAGATACGCAGTATTTT CASSWTGSGDTQYF
TRBJ1-3 TRBV6-6 . TRBD1 TGTGCCAGCAGGGACAGGGGCGGTGGAAACACCATATATTTT CASRDRGGGNTIYF
TRBJ2-7 TRBV7-2 . TRBD1 TGTGCCAGCAGCTTAGATACCTACAGGGGGTTGACCTACGAGCAGTACTTC CASSLDTYRGLTYEQYF
TRBJ2-1 TRBV25-1 . TRBD1 TGTGCCAGCAGCGGACAGGGTATCGGCAATGAGCAGTTCTTC CASSGQGIGNEQFF
TRBJ2-7 TRBV4-3 . . TGCGCCAGCAGCCAAGACGCCAGGGGAAACGAGCAGTACTTC CASSQDARGNEQYF
TRBJ2-1 TRBV27 . . TGTGCCAGCAAACGGGTGGGAGTCTTAGACAATGAGCAGTTCTTC CASKRVGVLDNEQFF
TRBJ1-2 TRBV7-3 . . TGTGCCAGCAGCTCGGACAGTAACTATGGCTACACCTTC CASSSDSNYGYTF
TRBJ2-7 TRBV10-3 . TRBD2 TGTGCCATCAGTGTAACTAGCGGGAGGGCCTTTGGCGAGCAGTACTTC CAISVTSGRAFGEQYF
TRBJ2-4 TRBV5-8 . . TGTGCCAGGACCCAGGACAGTAAAAACATTCAGTACTTC CARTQDSKNIQYF
TRBJ2-3 TRBV30 . TRBD2 TGTGCCTGGAGTGCCTGGGGGGGACTAGCGACAAGAGATACGCAGTATTTT CAWSAWGGLATRDTQYF
TRBJ2-1 TRBV18 . . TGTGCCAGCTCACCATTGAGCGGTGAGCAGTTCTTC CASSPLSGEQFF
TRBJ2-5 TRBV28 . TRBD1 TGTGCCAGCAGTCGGGACAGGGAAAGGGAGACCCAGTACTTC CASSRDRERETQYF
TRBJ1-1 TRBV5-1 . TRBD1 TGCGCCAGCAGCTTGTCAGGGACAGGTGCTTTCTTT CASSLSGTGAFF
TRBJ2-2 TRBV9 . . TGTGCCAGCAGCGTAGCTAAGTCTGGGGAGCTGTTTTTT CASSVAKSGELFF
TRBJ2-7 TRBV5-4 once . TGTGCCAGCCGGGTTTTCGGAACCTACGAGCAGTACTTC CASRVFGTYEQYF
TRBJ2-1 TRBV10-1 . TRBD2 TGCGCCAGCAGTGAGTCGCGTCTAGCGGGTCTCAATGAGCAGTTCTTC CASSESRLAGLNEQFF
TRBJ1-2 TRBV6-5 . . TGTGCCAGCAGTTACCCCGGGAGCCCGCAATATGGCTACACCTTC CASSYPGSPQYGYTF
TRBJ2-7 TRBV27 . TRBD1 TGTGCCAGCAGTTCCTCAGTCGGGACAGTCTCCTACGAGCAGTACTTC CASSSSVGTVSYEQYF
TRBJ2-1 TRBV9 . . TGTGCCAGCAGCCCAGGGACTAATGAGCAGTTCTTC CASSPGTNEQFF
TRBJ1-1 TRBV11-2 . . TGTGCCAGCAGCTTAGATGCAGGGGCTCCAGCTTTCTTT CASSLDAGAPAFF
TRBJ2-7 TRBV28 . TRBD2 TGTGCCAGCAGTTTATTCGCTAGCGGAAAAACCTACGAGCAGTACTTC CASSLFASGKTYEQYF
TRBJ1-2 TRBV12-2 . . TGTGCAAGTCGCTTAGCAACCGGGGACAGGGGCCTCTATGGCTACACCTTC CASRLATGDRGLYGYTF
TRBJ2-2 TRBV9 . . TGTGCCAGCAGCCTAGGGGGGCTACCCACCGGGGAGCTGTTTTTT CASSLGGLPTGELFF
TRBJ2-3 TRBV5-4 . TRBD2 TGTGCCAGCCTGCCCAGCGGGAGGGTCACAGATACGCAGTATTTT CASLPSGRVTDTQYF
TRBJ1-5 TRBV19 . . TGTGCCAGTAGTATGCGGACAAACTTGGGCAATCAGCCCCAGCATTTT CASSMRTNLGNQPQHF
TRBJ2-3 TRBV19 . . TGTGCCAGTACTTACGGGCTAGCAGTCGGAGATACGCAGTATTTT CASTYGLAVGDTQYF
TRBJ2-6 TRBV27 . . TGTGCCAGCAGTTGGGGCCTCTCTGGGGCCAACGTCCTGACTTTC CASSWGLSGANVLTF
TRBJ1-5 TRBV10-3 . . TGTGCCATCGCTGTAGCGGGGGAGGGTCAGCCCCAGCATTTT CAIAVAGEGQPQHF
TRBJ2-5 TRBV25-1 . . TGTGCCAGCAGTCAGGCAGGCCCCCAAGAGACCCAGTACTTC CASSQAGPQETQYF
TRBJ2-1 TRBV12-5 . . TGTGCTAGTGGTCGGGGAAGCTCCTACAATGAGCAGTTCTTC CASGRGSSYNEQFF
TRBJ1-2 TRBV19 . TRBD1 TGTGCCAGTAGTATAGGCGGCCAGGGGGTAATTGGCTACACCTTC CASSIGGQGVIGYTF
TRBJ2-2 TRBV7-2 . TRBD1 TGTGCCAGCAGCTTGTCTTGGGACAGGGGGATCACCGGGGAGCTGTTTTTT CASSLSWDRGITGELFF
TRBJ1-1 TRBV6-5 few . TGTGCCAGCAGAAGGGGAATTGGCACTGAAGCTTTCTTT CASRRGIGTEAFF
TRBJ2-7 TRBV5-5 once TRBD1 TGTGCCAGCACTCAGGGGGCAATGGGTGAGCAGTACTTC CASTQGAMGEQYF
TRBJ2-7 TRBV7-8 . TRBD2 TGTGCCAGCAGCTTAGGGGCCGGGACTAGCGGGACTTACGAGCAGTACTTC CASSLGAGTSGTYEQYF